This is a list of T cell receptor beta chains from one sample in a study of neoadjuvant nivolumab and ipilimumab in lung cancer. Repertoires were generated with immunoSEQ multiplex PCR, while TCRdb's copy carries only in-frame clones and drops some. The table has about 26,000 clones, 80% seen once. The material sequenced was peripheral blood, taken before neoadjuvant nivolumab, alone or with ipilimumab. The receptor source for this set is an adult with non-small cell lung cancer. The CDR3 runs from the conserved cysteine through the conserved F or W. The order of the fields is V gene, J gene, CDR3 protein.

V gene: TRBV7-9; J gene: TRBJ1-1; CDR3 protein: CASSPGPLGTEAFF
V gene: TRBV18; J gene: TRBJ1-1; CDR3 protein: CASSPPTRTEAFF
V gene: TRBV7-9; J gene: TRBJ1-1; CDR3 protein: CASSSRTGGNTEAFF
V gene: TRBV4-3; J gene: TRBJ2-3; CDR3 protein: CASSQGTGGLDTDTQYF
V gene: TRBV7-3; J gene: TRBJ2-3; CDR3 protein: CASSFRGRTLGTDTQYF
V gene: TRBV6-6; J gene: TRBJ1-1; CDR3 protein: CASSYPTENTEAFF
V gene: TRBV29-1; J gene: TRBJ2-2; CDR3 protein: CSVGSGVNTGELFF
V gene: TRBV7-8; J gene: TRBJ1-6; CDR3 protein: CASSLAVDRGSPLHF
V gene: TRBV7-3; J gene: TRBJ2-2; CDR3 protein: CASSRTSGGPSRRGELFF
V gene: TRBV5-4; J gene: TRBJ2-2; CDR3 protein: CASSLTGSTGELFF
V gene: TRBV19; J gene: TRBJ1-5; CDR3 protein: CASTRGQLNQPQHF
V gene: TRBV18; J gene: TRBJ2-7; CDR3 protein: CASSPPTGSYEQYF
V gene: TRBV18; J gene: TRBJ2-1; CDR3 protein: CASSPRQGRYNEQFF
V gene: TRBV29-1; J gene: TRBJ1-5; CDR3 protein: CSVGPGWDQPQHF
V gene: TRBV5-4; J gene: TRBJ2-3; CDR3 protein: CASSPPGPRDRSWTQYF
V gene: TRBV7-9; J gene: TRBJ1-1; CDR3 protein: CASSQASRGNEAFF
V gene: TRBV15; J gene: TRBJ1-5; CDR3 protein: CATSRDLGRPQPQHF